This T cell receptor beta chain emerged from a study of naive and memory T cell subsets. The V and J ends lost 1 base and 8 bases, in that order; junction bases with no gene match: 7. The CDR3 has 15 residues. Per germline, CDR1 LNHNV and CDR2 YYDKDF (reference sequence). The beta constant-region primer was an equimolar mix of two oligonucleotides covering TRBC1 and TRBC2. Each CDR3 protein gets one entry after TCRdb re-called the UMI-ligation and nested PCR reads with MiXCR. The table has 70,000 to 95,000 distinct CDR3 sequences, roughly 7% seen once. This clonotype was detected a few times. The sequencing input was central memory CD4+ T cells from blood. The chain employs TRBV15 and TRBJ2-1, with TRBD2 matching over 8 bases. The receptor was derived from a human donor in good health. CDR3 nucleotides: TGTGCCACCAGCAGAGGTCCAGCGGGAGTGGATGAGCAGTTCTTC. Protein: CATSRGPAGVDEQFF.